The sequence of this TCR beta chain was determined in a study of blood T cell repertoires in COVID-19. Study at large: Material from acute and convalescent COVID-19 was sourced from the United States, Italy and Spain. In each case, the material was cDNA or gDNA derived from T cells, B-cell-depleted T cells, or PBMCs.

Per the study methods: Estimation of nucleated cell counts relied on the amplification of reference gene primers. The table came from immunoSEQ multiplex PCR; TCRdb's copy has only in-frame clones and leaves some out. V and J calls and clone size are as listed in that table; D and trimming were resolved from the DNA. The sample contains 45,000 to 60,000 clones, approximately 85% of which appear only once. Sequences were obtained from peripheral blood. The clonotype was recovered from a human donor in a cohort sampled during active COVID-19.

The CDR3 loop reads CASSQDIGGAEAFF. CDR3 nucleotide sequence: TGTGCCAGCAGCCAAGACATAGGAGGCGCTGAAGCTTTCTTT. The J gene is TRBJ1-1, the V gene TRBV4-2, with D unclear. The CDR3 consists of 14 residues. V dropped 0 bases and J dropped 6 bases, with 11 bases sitting between them. Per the germline V gene, CDR1 is LGHNA and CDR2 is YNFKEQ.